The 17 T cell receptor beta chains below come from one sample, sequenced in a study of blood T cells in healthy people across ages. A sample-barcoded 5' primer and a J-beta primer mix were used in a second PCR of roughly 6 to 11 cycles. A single record per CDR3 protein comes from TCRdb applying MiXCR to the 5' RACE reads. The sample shows 1.5 million to 2 million distinct CDR3 sequences, approximately 30% of them seen only once. The specimen sequenced was blood. Every receptor here comes from a woman younger than 45 in good health.

This clonotype occurred a few times. The chain's CDR3 is CASSSTTKRGGPGANVLTF. The CDR3 DNA is TGTGCCAGCAGCTCAACCACTAAAAGGGGAGGTCCCGGGGCCAACGTCCTGACTTTC. The V and J genes are TRBV9 and TRBJ2-6; maybe TRBD2 (6 bases). The germline V gene encodes CDR1 SGDLS and CDR2 YYNGEE. The length of the CDR3 is 19 residues. V lost 4 bases to trimming and J lost 4 bases, with 24 bases between them.

V gene TRBV9 combines with J gene TRBJ1-2, with D possibly TRBD1 on 5 matching bases. The CDR3 spans 14 residues. Germline-derived CDR1 and CDR2 are SGDLS and YYNGEE. V was shortened by 4 bases and J by 8 bases, with 18 bases between the two germline ends. CDR3 loop: CASSTRDVREGYTF. The CDR3 DNA reads TGTGCCAGCAGCACCCGGGACGTTCGAGAAGGCTACACCTTC.

The chain carries TRBV7-2 and TRBJ2-5; 9 nucleotides agree with TRBD2. From germline, CDR1 is SGHTA and CDR2 FQGNSA. The CDR3 loop spans 16 amino acids. V was clipped by 2 bases and J by 5 bases; unmatched bases: 9. This CDR3 is CASSLQLAGGRETQYF. The CDR3 coding sequence is TGTGCCAGCAGCTTACAATTGGCGGGGGGGCGGGAGACCCAGTACTTC.

This clonotype was seen repeatedly, ten times or more. V usage is TRBV20-1 and J usage is TRBJ2-1; 9 bases align to TRBD1. CDR3 length: 15 residues. The V segment lost 3 bases and the J segment 3 bases; nucleotides outside the gene matches: 6. CDR1 DFQATT and CDR2 SNEGSKA come from the germline V gene (reference sequence). This CDR3 reads CSASPRDRDYNEQFF. The CDR3 DNA sequence: TGCAGTGCTAGCCCCCGGGACAGGGACTACAATGAGCAGTTCTTC.

J is TRBJ2-1 and V is TRBV2, with unresolved D. This CDR3 has 15 residues. The V gene's germline CDR1 is SNHLY and CDR2 FYNNEI. The V end lost 3 bases, the J end lost 3 bases, and 12 bases lay between the germline ends. The CDR3 is CASSEQANVYNEQFF. CDR3 nucleotides: TGTGCCAGCAGTGAGCAGGCAAACGTCTACAATGAGCAGTTCTTC.

This clonotype has a handful of counts. Here the CDR3 reads CSARERVEQYF. The CDR3 bases are TGCAGTGCTAGAGAGAGGGTTGAGCAGTACTTC. This chain links TRBV20-1 with TRBJ2-7; TRBD2 might be the D (5 bases). Germline CDR1 is DFQATT and CDR2 is SNEGSKA (reference sequence). The CDR3 covers 11 residues. V was trimmed by 0 bases and J by 7 bases, leaving 7 bases between them.

The rearrangement links TRBV5-1 to TRBJ2-1; 8 positions match TRBD2. V shed 5 bases and J 0 bases; nucleotides not matched to a gene: 7. Looked up from germline, CDR1 is SGHRS and CDR2 is YFSETQ. CDR3 length: 16 residues. The CDR3 sequence: CASRSAGGSSYNEQFF. For the CDR3, the DNA is TGCGCCAGCAGGTCCGCGGGGGGAAGCTCCTACAATGAGCAGTTCTTC.

V usage is TRBV2 and J usage is TRBJ2-7; no reliable D call. The CDR3 is 15 residues long. The V and J ends lost 2 bases and 0 bases respectively, with 11 bases between them. The V gene's germline CDR1 is SNHLY and CDR2 FYNNEI. CDR3 sequence reads: CASSERAPSSYEQYF. The DNA for the CDR3 is TGTGCCAGCAGTGAAAGAGCTCCCAGCTCCTACGAGCAGTACTTC.

V and J are TRBV5-1 and TRBJ1-1; 7 nucleotides agree with TRBD1. The CDR3 sequence is 14 residues long. Germline lookup yields CDR1 SGHRS and CDR2 YFSETQ. After removal of 4 bases from V and 3 bases from J, the junction contained 6 bases not matched to a gene. The CDR3 DNA reads TGCGCCAGCAGCCATGAGGGGGCCTACACTGAAGCTTTCTTT. Protein sequence: CASSHEGAYTEAFF.

In nucleotides, the CDR3 is TGCAGTGCTAGAGAGGGAGGGACAGGGGGCGAAATCTACGAGCAGTACTTC. Translated, it gives CSAREGGTGGEIYEQYF. The chain combines TRBV20-1 with TRBJ2-7; TRBD1 matches 12 bases. CDR1 DFQATT and CDR2 SNEGSKA come from the germline V gene (reference sequence). V was clipped by 0 bases and J by 3 bases; unmatched bases: 9. The CDR3 contains 17 residues.

This rearrangement joins TRBV24-1 to TRBJ1-5; D is unresolved. The germline V gene encodes CDR1 KGHDR and CDR2 SFDVKD. Trimming stripped 4 bases from V and 1 base from J, with 10 bases between. The CDR3 covers 15 residues. Here the CDR3 reads CATSDATPSNQPQHF. CDR3 nucleotide sequence: TGTGCCACCAGTGACGCGACCCCCAGCAATCAGCCCCAGCATTTT.

This clonotype was picked up many times. J is TRBJ2-1 and V is TRBV10-3, with TRBD1 matching 7 bases. The junction had 14 bases not matched to a gene; V was cut back by 3 bases and J by 6 bases. This CDR3 has 17 amino acids. Germline CDR1 is ENHRY and CDR2 is SYGVKD. The CDR3 is CAISDPVRSGGTNEQFF. The CDR3 DNA reads TGTGCCATCAGTGACCCCGTACGGTCAGGGGGTACCAATGAGCAGTTCTTC.

The chain employs TRBV28 and TRBJ2-7; 9 nucleotides agree with TRBD1. J lost 5 bases, V lost 6 bases, and 8 bases had no gene match. CDR1 MDHEN and CDR2 SYDVKM come from the germline V gene. The CDR3 loop spans 14 amino acids. The CDR3 DNA reads as TGTGCCAGCAGCGCCCGGGACAGGGTCCACGAGCAGTACTTC. This codes for CASSARDRVHEQYF. Based on the CDR3 plus reference TRBV28 and TRBJ2-7, the full variable domain is DVKVTQSSRYLVKRTGEKVFLECVQDMDHENMFWYRQDPGLGLRLIYFSYDVKMKEKGDIPEGYSVSREKKERFSLILESASTNQTSMYLCASSARDRVHEQYFGPGTRLTVT.

This clonotype was counted a few times. The rearrangement uses TRBV20-1 and TRBJ2-1, with D perhaps given as TRBD1 or TRBD2 (5 bases each). V gave up 5 bases and J gave up 5 bases, with 10 bases separating them. CDR3 length equals 12 residues. Per the germline V gene, CDR1 is DFQATT and CDR2 is SNEGSKA (reference sequence). The CDR3 coding sequence is TGCAGTGCTGAAAGGGACGACAATGAGCAGTTCTTC. As protein: CSAERDDNEQFF.

Details on this clonotype: An end of the junction differs from the germline gene, which may be a read error. The CDR3 nucleotides are TGCGTCAGCAGCCAAGATCCAGGGGCCTACGAGCAGTACTTC. Its translation is CVSSQDPGAYEQYF. The V gene is TRBV4-1, the J gene TRBJ2-4; D may be TRBD1 (6 bases). The J call may be wrong; the DNA end is better matched by TRBJ2-7. This CDR3 has 14 residues. Germline V lookup: CDR1 MGHRA, CDR2 YSYEKL.

This rearrangement joins TRBV5-5 to TRBJ1-1; no clear D. The germline V gene has CDR1 SGHKS and CDR2 YYEKEE (reference sequence). The germline V and J ends were trimmed by 0 bases and 1 base, with 10 bases remaining between them. The CDR3 has 15 amino acids. The CDR3 loop is CASSLAPQRNTEAFF. DNA for the CDR3: TGTGCCAGCAGCTTGGCCCCTCAAAGGAACACTGAAGCTTTCTTT.

The rearrangement joins TRBV12-3 or TRBV12-4 to TRBJ1-1; a possible D gene is TRBD1 (6 bases). CDR3 size: 11 residues. Trimming stripped 4 bases from V and 12 bases from J, with 12 bases between. The CDR3 DNA is TGTGCCAGCAGTTACCGCAGGGGAACTTTCTTT. Residues: CASSYRRGTFF.